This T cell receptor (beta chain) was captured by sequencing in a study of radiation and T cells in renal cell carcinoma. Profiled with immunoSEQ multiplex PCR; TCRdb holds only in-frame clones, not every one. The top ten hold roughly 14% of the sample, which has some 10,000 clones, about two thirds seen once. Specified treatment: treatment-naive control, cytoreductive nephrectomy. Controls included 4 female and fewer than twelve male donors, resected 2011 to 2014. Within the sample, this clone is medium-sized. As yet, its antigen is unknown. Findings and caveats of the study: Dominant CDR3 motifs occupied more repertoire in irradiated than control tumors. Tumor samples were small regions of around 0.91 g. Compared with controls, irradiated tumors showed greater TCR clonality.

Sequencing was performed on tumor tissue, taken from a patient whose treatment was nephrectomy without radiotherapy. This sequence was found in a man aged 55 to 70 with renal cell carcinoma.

The CDR3, as DNA: TGCGCCAGCAGCCTCGGACAGGAGGGTGGCGGGGAGCTGTTTTTT. As protein: CASSLGQEGGGELFF. V usage is TRBV4-1 and J usage is TRBJ2-2; TRBD1 might be the D (7 bases). Trimming took off 4 bases at V and 7 bases at J, with 16 bases between the two ends. The CDR3 has 15 residues. CDR1 and CDR2 from the germline V gene are MGHRA and YSYEKL.